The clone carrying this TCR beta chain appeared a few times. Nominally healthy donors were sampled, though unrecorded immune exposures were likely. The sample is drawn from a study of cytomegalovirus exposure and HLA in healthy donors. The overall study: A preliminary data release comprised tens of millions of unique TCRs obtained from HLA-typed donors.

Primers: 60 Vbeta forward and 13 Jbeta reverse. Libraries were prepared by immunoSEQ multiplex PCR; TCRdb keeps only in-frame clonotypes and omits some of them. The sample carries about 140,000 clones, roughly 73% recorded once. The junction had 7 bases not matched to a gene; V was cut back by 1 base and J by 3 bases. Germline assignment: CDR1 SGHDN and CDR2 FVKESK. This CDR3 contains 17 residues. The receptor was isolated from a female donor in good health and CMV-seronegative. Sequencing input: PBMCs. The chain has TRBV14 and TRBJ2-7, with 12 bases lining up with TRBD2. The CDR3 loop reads CASSQAPGLAGGYEQYF. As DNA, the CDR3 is TGTGCCAGCAGCCAAGCCCCGGGACTAGCGGGTGGCTACGAGCAGTACTTC. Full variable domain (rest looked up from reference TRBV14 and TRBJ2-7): EAGVTQFPSHSVIEKGQTVTLRCDPISGHDNLYWYRRVMGKEIKFLLHFVKESKQDESGMPNNRFLAERTGGTYSTLKVQPAELEDSGVYFCASSQAPGLAGGYEQYFGPGTRLTVT.